A selection of T cell receptor beta chains follows, all from one sample in a study of CD8 T cells in ankylosing spondylitis. In TCRdb, the 5' RACE reads were re-called with MiXCR into one record per CDR3 protein. Of around 890,000 distinct CDR3 sequences in the sample, approximately 12% were seen once. Material for sequencing was blood, either unsorted or a sorted T cell fraction (not recorded which). Receptor source: a male donor with ankylosing spondylitis. CDR3s include the opening cysteine and the closing phenylalanine or tryptophan. Each record gives: D gene, clone size, V gene, J gene, CDR3 DNA, CDR3 protein. The D gene is left open where the match is weak. Expanded clones are given a class, and other clones once, few, many or no size at all.

d_call: -; clone_size: -; v_call: TRBV11-2; j_call: TRBJ1-2; cdr3_nt: TGTGCCAGCAGCTTAGTCGGATGGGGGGATGGCTACACCTTC; cdr3_aa: CASSLVGWGDGYTF
d_call: -; clone_size: -; v_call: TRBV20-1; j_call: TRBJ1-2; cdr3_nt: TGCAGCACCTCTGGAGTTCCTAACTATGGCTACACCTTC; cdr3_aa: CSTSGVPNYGYTF
d_call: -; clone_size: many; v_call: TRBV12-3/TRBV12-4; j_call: TRBJ1-5; cdr3_nt: TGTGCCAGCACCCCCGGGGCAGGGGAGTATCAGCCCCAGCATTTT; cdr3_aa: CASTPGAGEYQPQHF
d_call: TRBD2; clone_size: many; v_call: TRBV20-1; j_call: TRBJ2-1; cdr3_nt: TGCAGTGCTTTTAGCGGGGGGCCATACAATGAGCAGTTCTTC; cdr3_aa: CSAFSGGPYNEQFF
d_call: -; clone_size: few; v_call: TRBV15; j_call: TRBJ2-7; cdr3_nt: TGTGCCACCAGCAGAGATCATGTAGGAGGGTACGAGCAGTACTTC; cdr3_aa: CATSRDHVGGYEQYF
d_call: TRBD1; clone_size: few; v_call: TRBV7-9; j_call: TRBJ2-5; cdr3_nt: TGTGCCAGCAGCTCCAGGACAGGGGGCTTGGGGGAGACCCAGTACTTC; cdr3_aa: CASSSRTGGLGETQYF
d_call: TRBD2; clone_size: -; v_call: TRBV20-1; j_call: TRBJ2-3; cdr3_nt: TGCAGTGCCCCGAGCGGGGGGATCACAGATACGCAGTATTTT; cdr3_aa: CSAPSGGITDTQYF
d_call: -; clone_size: many; v_call: TRBV7-2; j_call: TRBJ1-5; cdr3_nt: TGTGCCAGCAGCTTTTCCGGGGGGGAGCGGCCCCAGCATTTT; cdr3_aa: CASSFSGGERPQHF
d_call: TRBD1; clone_size: -; v_call: TRBV6-2/TRBV6-3; j_call: TRBJ1-2; cdr3_nt: TGTGCCAGCAGTTACCTGGACAGGGGACTCTATGGCTACACCTTC; cdr3_aa: CASSYLDRGLYGYTF
d_call: TRBD1; clone_size: -; v_call: TRBV20-1; j_call: TRBJ1-5; cdr3_nt: TGCAGTGCTAGAGATCTACAGGGGACTCAGCCCCAGCATTTT; cdr3_aa: CSARDLQGTQPQHF
d_call: -; clone_size: many; v_call: TRBV20-1; j_call: TRBJ2-7; cdr3_nt: TGCAGTGCCTACAGGACGGGAAACAACGAGCAGTACTTC; cdr3_aa: CSAYRTGNNEQYF
d_call: -; clone_size: -; v_call: TRBV28; j_call: TRBJ1-6; cdr3_nt: TGTGCCAGCAGTTTACCGTGGGGGGCGGGTTCACCCCTCCACTTT; cdr3_aa: CASSLPWGAGSPLHF
d_call: -; clone_size: few; v_call: TRBV7-2; j_call: TRBJ1-1; cdr3_nt: TGTGCCAGCAGCTGGAACCCACTCACAGGGAACACTGAAGCTTTCTTT; cdr3_aa: CASSWNPLTGNTEAFF
d_call: -; clone_size: -; v_call: TRBV20-1; j_call: TRBJ1-4; cdr3_nt: TGCAGTGCTGAGGACAGAAAAAATGAAAAACTGTTTTTT; cdr3_aa: CSAEDRKNEKLFF
d_call: -; clone_size: -; v_call: TRBV15; j_call: TRBJ2-3; cdr3_nt: TGTGCCACCAGCAGAGGCCGGAACACAGATACGCAGTATTTT; cdr3_aa: CATSRGRNTDTQYF
d_call: -; clone_size: -; v_call: TRBV15; j_call: TRBJ1-1; cdr3_nt: TGTGCCACAGGGTTAAACACTGAAGCTTTCTTT; cdr3_aa: CATGLNTEAFF
d_call: -; clone_size: few; v_call: TRBV4-3; j_call: TRBJ1-4; cdr3_nt: TGCGCCAGCAGCCGAAGTTACAGACCACTAAATGAAAAACTGTTTTTT; cdr3_aa: CASSRSYRPLNEKLFF
d_call: -; clone_size: few; v_call: TRBV10-3; j_call: TRBJ1-1; cdr3_nt: TGTGCCATCAGCCCGGGACGGGGGACTGAAGCTTTCTTT; cdr3_aa: CAISPGRGTEAFF
d_call: TRBD1; clone_size: -; v_call: TRBV6-1; j_call: TRBJ2-5; cdr3_nt: TGTGCCAGCAGTGCCCGGGACAGCCAGGGACGAGAGACCCAGTACTTC; cdr3_aa: CASSARDSQGRETQYF
d_call: -; clone_size: -; v_call: TRBV5-6; j_call: TRBJ2-5; cdr3_nt: TGTGCCAGCAGCTTTCCGGGAAGGGGAGAGACCCAGTACTTC; cdr3_aa: CASSFPGRGETQYF
d_call: -; clone_size: few; v_call: TRBV5-5; j_call: TRBJ2-7; cdr3_nt: TGTGCCAGCAGCTTGACCGGGACGGACTCCTACGAGCAGTACTTC; cdr3_aa: CASSLTGTDSYEQYF
d_call: -; clone_size: -; v_call: TRBV4-1; j_call: TRBJ1-6; cdr3_nt: TGCGCCAGCAGCCAAGATTTTAAGGGGCTAGGATCACCCCTCCACTTT; cdr3_aa: CASSQDFKGLGSPLHF
d_call: -; clone_size: -; v_call: TRBV10-3; j_call: TRBJ1-1; cdr3_nt: TGTGCCATCAGCCCAGCGGGGGGCACTGAAGCTTTCTTT; cdr3_aa: CAISPAGGTEAFF
d_call: -; clone_size: few; v_call: TRBV12-3/TRBV12-4; j_call: TRBJ2-7; cdr3_nt: TGTGCCAGCAGTTTAGCAGCAGCCGAGCAGTACTTC; cdr3_aa: CASSLAAAEQYF
d_call: -; clone_size: -; v_call: TRBV5-1; j_call: TRBJ1-1; cdr3_nt: TGCGCCAGCAGCTTGAGAGGGGATCGAGCTTTCTTT; cdr3_aa: CASSLRGDRAFF